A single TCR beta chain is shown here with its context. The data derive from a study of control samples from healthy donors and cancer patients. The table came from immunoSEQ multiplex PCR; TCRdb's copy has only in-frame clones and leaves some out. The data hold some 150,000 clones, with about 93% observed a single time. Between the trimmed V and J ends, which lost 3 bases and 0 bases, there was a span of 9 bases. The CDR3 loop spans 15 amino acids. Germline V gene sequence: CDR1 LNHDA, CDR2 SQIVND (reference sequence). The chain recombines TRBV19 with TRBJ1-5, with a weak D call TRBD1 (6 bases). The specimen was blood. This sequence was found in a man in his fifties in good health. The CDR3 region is CASSMGQYSNQPQHF. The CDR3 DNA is TGTGCCAGTAGTATGGGACAATATAGCAATCAGCCCCAGCATTTT.